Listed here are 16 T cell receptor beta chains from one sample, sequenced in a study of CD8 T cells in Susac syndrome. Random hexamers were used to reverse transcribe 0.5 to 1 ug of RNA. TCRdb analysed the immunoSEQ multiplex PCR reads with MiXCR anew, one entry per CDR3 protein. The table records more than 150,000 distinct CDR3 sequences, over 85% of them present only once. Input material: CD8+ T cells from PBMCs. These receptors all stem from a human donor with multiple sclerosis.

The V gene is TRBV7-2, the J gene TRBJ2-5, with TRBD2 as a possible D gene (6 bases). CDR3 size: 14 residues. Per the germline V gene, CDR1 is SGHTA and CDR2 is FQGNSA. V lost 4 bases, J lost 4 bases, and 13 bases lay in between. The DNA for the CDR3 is TGTGCCAGCAGCTCCCTTAGCGGACCAGAGACCCAGTACTTC. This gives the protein CASSSLSGPETQYF.

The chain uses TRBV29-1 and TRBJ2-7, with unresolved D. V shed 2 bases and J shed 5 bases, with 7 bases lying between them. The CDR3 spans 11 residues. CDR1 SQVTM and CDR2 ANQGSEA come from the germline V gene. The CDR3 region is CSVERRNEQYF. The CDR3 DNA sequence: TGCAGCGTTGAAAGAAGGAACGAGCAGTACTTC.

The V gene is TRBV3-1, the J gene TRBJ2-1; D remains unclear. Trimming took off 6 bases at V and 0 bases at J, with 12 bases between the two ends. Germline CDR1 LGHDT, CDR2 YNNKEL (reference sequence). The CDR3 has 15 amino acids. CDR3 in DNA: TGTGCCAGCAGTGTGGGCAAGAGCTCCTACAATGAGCAGTTCTTC. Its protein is CASSVGKSSYNEQFF.

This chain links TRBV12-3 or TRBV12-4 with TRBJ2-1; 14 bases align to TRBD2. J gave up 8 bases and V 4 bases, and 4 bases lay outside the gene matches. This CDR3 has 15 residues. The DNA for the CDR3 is TGTGCCAGCAGTTCCGGACTAGCGGGGGGCCATGAGCAGTTCTTC. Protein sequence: CASSSGLAGGHEQFF.

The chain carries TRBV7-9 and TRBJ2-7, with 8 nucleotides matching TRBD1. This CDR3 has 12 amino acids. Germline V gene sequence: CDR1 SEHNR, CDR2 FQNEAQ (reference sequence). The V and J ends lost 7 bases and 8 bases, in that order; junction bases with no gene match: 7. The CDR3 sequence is CASTEDRVQQYF. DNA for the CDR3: TGTGCCAGCACAGAGGACAGGGTTCAGCAGTACTTC.

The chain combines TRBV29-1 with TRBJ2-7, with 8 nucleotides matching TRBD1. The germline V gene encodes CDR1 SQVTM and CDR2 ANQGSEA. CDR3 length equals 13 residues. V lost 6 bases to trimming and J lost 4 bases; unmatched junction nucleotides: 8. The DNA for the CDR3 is TGCAGCGTCTCGGGACAGGCAAATTACGAGCAGTACTTC. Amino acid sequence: CSVSGQANYEQYF.

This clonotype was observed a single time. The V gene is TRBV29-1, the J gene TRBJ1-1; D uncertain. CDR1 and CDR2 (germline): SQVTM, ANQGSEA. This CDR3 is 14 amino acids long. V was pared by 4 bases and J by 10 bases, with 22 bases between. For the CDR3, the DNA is TGCAGCGTTGCCGGAGTTGGAGGGAAAGGAGGAGCTTTCTTT. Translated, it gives CSVAGVGGKGGAFF.

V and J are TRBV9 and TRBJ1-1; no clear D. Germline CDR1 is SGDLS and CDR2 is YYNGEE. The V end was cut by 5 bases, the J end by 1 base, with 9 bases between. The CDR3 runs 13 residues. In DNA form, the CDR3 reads TGTGCCAGCAGTTCGGGCCCGAACACTGAAGCTTTCTTT. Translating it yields CASSSGPNTEAFF.

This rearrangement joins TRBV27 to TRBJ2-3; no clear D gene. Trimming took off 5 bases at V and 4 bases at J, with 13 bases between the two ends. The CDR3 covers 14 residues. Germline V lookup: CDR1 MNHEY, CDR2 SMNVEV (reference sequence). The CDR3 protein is CASSPLDGPDTQYF. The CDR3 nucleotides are TGTGCCAGCAGTCCGTTGGACGGACCAGATACGCAGTATTTT.

CDR3 in DNA: TGTGCCAGCAGTTTAGAGGGACTAGCGGGGGATCGGAGGAATGAGCAGTTCTTC. Protein product: CASSLEGLAGDRRNEQFF. The V and J genes are TRBV27 and TRBJ2-1, with 14 bases fitting TRBD2. Germline values: CDR1 MNHEY, CDR2 SMNVEV (reference sequence). Trimming took 2 bases from V and 7 from J; bases not matched to a gene: 10. CDR3 length equals 18 residues.

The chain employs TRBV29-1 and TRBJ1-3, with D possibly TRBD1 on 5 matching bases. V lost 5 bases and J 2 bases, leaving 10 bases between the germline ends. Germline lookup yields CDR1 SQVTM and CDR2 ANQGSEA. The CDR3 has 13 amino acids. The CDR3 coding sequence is TGCAGCGTTCCGGGGGATCCTGGAAACACCATATATTTT. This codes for CSVPGDPGNTIYF.

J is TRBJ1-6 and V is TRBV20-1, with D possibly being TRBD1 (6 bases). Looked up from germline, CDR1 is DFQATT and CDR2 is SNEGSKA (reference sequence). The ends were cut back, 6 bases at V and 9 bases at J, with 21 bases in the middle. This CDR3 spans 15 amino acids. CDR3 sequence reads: CSAPGQGHEISPLHF. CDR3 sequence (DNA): TGCAGTGCCCCGGGGCAGGGACACGAAATTTCACCCCTCCACTTT.

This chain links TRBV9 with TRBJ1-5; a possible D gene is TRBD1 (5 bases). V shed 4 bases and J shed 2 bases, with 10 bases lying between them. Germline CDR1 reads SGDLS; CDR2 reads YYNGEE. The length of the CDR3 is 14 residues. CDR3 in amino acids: CASSPWGGNQPQHF. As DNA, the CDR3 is TGTGCCAGCAGCCCATGGGGGGGCAATCAGCCCCAGCATTTT.

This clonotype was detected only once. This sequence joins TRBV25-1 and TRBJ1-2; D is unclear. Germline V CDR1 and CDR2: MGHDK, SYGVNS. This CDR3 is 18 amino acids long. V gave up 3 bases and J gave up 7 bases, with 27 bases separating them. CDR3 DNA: TGTGCCAGCAGTGACCCCACCGGCCCACCTAGGGAAATTGGTGGCTACACCTTC. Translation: CASSDPTGPPREIGGYTF.

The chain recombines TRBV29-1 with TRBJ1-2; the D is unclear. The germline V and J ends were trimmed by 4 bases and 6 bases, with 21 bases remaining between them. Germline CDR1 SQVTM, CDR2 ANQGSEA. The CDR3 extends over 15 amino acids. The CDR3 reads CSVVGVGRRRDGYTF. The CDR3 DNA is TGCAGCGTTGTGGGAGTAGGCAGGCGGAGGGATGGCTACACCTTC.

DNA for the CDR3: TGTGCCAGCAGCTTAAGGGAAACCTACGAGCAGTACTTC. Translated: CASSLRETYEQYF. The chain employs TRBV7-9 and TRBJ2-7; D call uncertain. Germline values: CDR1 SEHNR, CDR2 FQNEAQ (reference sequence). The CDR3 consists of 13 residues. The germline V and J ends were trimmed by 2 bases and 2 bases, with 7 bases remaining between them. Full variable domain (rest looked up from reference TRBV7-9 and TRBJ2-7): DTGVSQNPRHKITKRGQNVTFRCDPISEHNRLYWYRQTLGQGPEFLTYFQNEAQLEKSRLLSDRFSAERPKGSFSTLEIQRTEQGDSAMYLCASSLRETYEQYFGPGTRLTVT.